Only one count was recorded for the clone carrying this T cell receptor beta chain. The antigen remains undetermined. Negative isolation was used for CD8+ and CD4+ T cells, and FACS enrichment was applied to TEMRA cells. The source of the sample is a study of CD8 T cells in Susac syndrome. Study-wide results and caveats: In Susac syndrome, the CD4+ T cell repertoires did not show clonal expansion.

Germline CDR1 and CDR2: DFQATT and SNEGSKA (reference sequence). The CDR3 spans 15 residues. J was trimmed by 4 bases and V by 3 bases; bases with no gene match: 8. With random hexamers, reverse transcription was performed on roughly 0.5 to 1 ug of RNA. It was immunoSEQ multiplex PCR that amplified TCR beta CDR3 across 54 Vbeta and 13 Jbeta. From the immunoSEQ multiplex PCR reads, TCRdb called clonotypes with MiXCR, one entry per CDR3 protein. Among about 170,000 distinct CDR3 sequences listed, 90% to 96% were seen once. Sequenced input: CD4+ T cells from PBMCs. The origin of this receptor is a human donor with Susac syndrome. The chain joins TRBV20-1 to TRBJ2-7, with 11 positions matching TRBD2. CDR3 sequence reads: CSARDGTSGTYEQYF. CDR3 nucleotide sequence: TGCAGTGCTAGGGATGGGACTAGCGGCACTTACGAGCAGTACTTC.